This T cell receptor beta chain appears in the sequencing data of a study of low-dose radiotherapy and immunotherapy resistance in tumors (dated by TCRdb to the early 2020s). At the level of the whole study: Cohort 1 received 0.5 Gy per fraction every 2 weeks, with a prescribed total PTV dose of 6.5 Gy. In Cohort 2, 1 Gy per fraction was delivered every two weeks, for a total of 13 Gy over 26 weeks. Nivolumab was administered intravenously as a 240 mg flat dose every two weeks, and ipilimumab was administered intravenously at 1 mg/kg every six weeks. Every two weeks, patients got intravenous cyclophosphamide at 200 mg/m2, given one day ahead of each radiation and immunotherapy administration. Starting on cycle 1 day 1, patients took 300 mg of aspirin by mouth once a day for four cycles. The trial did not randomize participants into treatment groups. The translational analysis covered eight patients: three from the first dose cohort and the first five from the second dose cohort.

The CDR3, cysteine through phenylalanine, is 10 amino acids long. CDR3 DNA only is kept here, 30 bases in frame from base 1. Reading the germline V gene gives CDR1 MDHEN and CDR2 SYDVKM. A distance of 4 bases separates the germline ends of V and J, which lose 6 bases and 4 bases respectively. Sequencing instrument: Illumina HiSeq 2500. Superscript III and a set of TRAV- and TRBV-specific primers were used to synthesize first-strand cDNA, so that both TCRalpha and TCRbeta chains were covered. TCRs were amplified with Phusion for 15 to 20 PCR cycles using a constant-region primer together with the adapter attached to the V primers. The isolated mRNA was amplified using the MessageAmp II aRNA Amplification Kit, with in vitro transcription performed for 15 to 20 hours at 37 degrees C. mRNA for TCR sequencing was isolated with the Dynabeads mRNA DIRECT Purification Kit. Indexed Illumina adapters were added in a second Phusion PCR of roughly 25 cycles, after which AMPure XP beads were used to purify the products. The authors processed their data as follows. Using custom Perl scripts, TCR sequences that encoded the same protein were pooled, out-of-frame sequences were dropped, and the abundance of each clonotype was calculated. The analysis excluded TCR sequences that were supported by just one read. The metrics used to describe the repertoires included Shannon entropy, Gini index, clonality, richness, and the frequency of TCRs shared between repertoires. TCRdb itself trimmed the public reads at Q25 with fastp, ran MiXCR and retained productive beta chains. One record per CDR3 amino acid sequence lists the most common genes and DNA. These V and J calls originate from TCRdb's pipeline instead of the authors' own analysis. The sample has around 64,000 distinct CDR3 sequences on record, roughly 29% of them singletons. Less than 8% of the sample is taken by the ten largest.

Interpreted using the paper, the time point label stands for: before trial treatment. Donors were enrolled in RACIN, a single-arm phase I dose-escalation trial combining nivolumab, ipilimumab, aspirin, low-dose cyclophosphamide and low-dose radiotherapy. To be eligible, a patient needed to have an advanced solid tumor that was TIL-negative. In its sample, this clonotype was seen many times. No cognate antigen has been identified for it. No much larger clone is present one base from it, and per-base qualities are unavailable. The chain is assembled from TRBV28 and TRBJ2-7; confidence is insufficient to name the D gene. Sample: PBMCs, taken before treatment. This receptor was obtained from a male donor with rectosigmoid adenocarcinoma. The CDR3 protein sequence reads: CASSTYEQYF. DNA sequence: TGTGCCAGCAGCACATACGAGCAGTACTTC. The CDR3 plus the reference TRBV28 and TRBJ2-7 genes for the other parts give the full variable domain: DVKVTQSSRYLVKRTGEKVFLECVQDMDHENMFWYRQDPGLGLRLIYFSYDVKMKEKGDIPEGYSVSREKKERFSLILESASTNQTSMYLCASSTYEQYFGPGTRLTVT.